This T cell receptor beta chain was documented in a study of response to subunit inactivated influenza vaccine. A single record per CDR3 protein comes from TCRdb applying MiXCR to the RT-PCR reads. The sample lists 150,000 to 200,000 distinct CDR3 sequences, roughly 12% seen once, with approximately 32% in the top ten. Germline assignment: CDR1 SNHLY and CDR2 FYNNEI. The CDR3 runs to 14 residues. Trimming took off 3 bases at V and 5 bases at J, with 13 bases between the two ends. This same sample was also part of a study on T cells expressing NK-cell markers. That study reports: The cDNA for TCR beta came from 5'RACE template switching with UMIs. The eight sequenced donors comprised seven who were HCMV-seropositive and one who was seronegative. An anti-gamma-delta TCR antibody confined sorting to alpha-beta TCR T cells across several of the experiments. Dominant NKG2C+ clonotypes made up roughly 1.0-7.0% of CD8+ T cells in roughly 6 donors.

The TCR originated in a man aged 45 to 65 who received an inactivated influenza vaccine. The sequencing here drew on CD8+ T cells sorted from PBMCs, taken 11 to 12 days after vaccination. This chain uses TRBV2 with TRBJ2-5, with D tentatively TRBD1 (6 bases). The CDR3 nucleotides read TGTGCCAGCAGTGAGCAGGGGAATTGGGAGACCCAGTACTTC. As protein: CASSEQGNWETQYF. Complete variable domain (other parts from reference TRBV2 and TRBJ2-5): EPEVTQTPSHQVTQMGQEVILRCVPISNHLYFYWYRQILGQKVEFLVSFYNNEISEKSEIFDDQFSVERPDGSNFTLKIRSTKLEDSAMYFCASSEQGNWETQYFGPGTRLLVL.